The 3 T cell receptor beta chains below all came from one sample that was sequenced in a study of naive and memory T cell subsets. Two oligonucleotides, mixed equimolar, formed the beta constant-region primer covering TRBC1 and TRBC2. TCRdb reanalysed the UMI-ligation and nested PCR reads using MiXCR and keeps one entry per CDR3 protein. The sample includes about 85,000 distinct CDR3 sequences, less than 15% of them seen just once. Sequenced input: central memory CD4+ T cells from blood. The source of these receptors is a human donor in good health.

Ten or more counts support this clonotype. The chain couples TRBV11-2 to TRBJ2-7; 10 bases match TRBD2. The CDR3 extends over 19 amino acids. CDR1 and CDR2 (germline): SGHAT, FQNNGV. After removal of 1 base from V and 0 bases from J, the junction contained 12 bases not matched to a gene. CDR3 sequence: CASSLVASGSSNPSYEQYF. The CDR3 region has the DNA TGTGCCAGCAGCTTAGTGGCTAGCGGGAGTTCCAACCCCTCCTACGAGCAGTACTTC.

The table lists this clonotype with a few counts. The chain combines TRBV20-1 with TRBJ2-6; no clear D gene. Trimming cost V 3 bases and J 1 base, with 10 bases left between them. The germline V gene has CDR1 DFQATT and CDR2 SNEGSKA (reference sequence). The CDR3 consists of 15 residues. The CDR3 sequence: CSASPPRSGANVLTF. CDR3 DNA sequence: TGCAGTGCTAGCCCTCCTCGGTCTGGGGCCAACGTCCTGACTTTC.

This rearrangement joins TRBV29-1 to TRBJ2-2; D may correspond to TRBD1 or TRBD2 (6 bases each). The CDR3 consists of 13 residues. Per the germline V gene, CDR1 is SQVTM and CDR2 is ANQGSEA. Trimming removed 3 bases at V and 4 bases at J, with 9 bases between. CDR3 sequence (DNA): TGCAGCGTTGATAAGGGGGGCACCGGGGAGCTGTTTTTT. Residues: CSVDKGGTGELFF.